This T cell receptor beta chain was documented in a study of T-cell memory formation after mild COVID-19. Findings and limits, study-wide: CD4/CD8 balance characterized clones contracting day 15 to 85, and CD4+ skew characterized later expanders. CD4+ contracting clones lay mainly in CM and EM, CD8+ ones in EMRA. A second wave of clones peaked on day 37, and their SARS-CoV-2 specificity went unconfirmed.

A 5'RACE reaction primed in the constant segment made cDNA libraries of TCR alpha and TCR beta, and these carried sample barcodes and UMIs. TCRdb reprocessed the 5' RACE reads via MiXCR and lists one record per CDR3 protein. The sample consists of 300,000 to 400,000 distinct CDR3 sequences, about an eighth of them appearing once. Germline CDR1 is LGHNA and CDR2 is YSLEER. V gave up 0 bases and J gave up 5 bases, with 16 bases separating them. CDR3 length equals 16 residues. This clonotype was seen a few times. Its antigen is unknown. Sequencing was carried out using PBMCs or a T cell subset sorted from them (not recorded which). The sequence was obtained from a man between 18 and 29 years old who had mild COVID-19 (a few samples of this study predate the infection). Cell type and time point are not known. The chain links TRBV4-3 to TRBJ2-5; maybe TRBD2 (6 bases). The CDR3 DNA reads TGCGCCAGCAGCCAAGAAAGGCGGGGCGGGTGGGAGACCCAGTACTTC. This translates into CASSQERRGGWETQYF.